This TCR beta chain comes out of a study of CD8+CD57+ T cells in acquired aplastic anemia. Study-wide context: Sorted CD4+ plus CD8+ cells gave DNA averaging roughly 2.9 ug. Reads per healthy sample averaged approximately 10 million (CD4+) and 11.0 million (CD8+).

Germline V gene lookup returns CDR1 DFQATT and CDR2 SNEGSKA (reference sequence). The CDR3 spans 11 residues. Trimming stripped 0 bases from V and 14 bases from J, with 13 bases between. Using genomic DNA as the template, TCR beta VDJ and CDR3 profiling was carried out. MiXCR, run by TCRdb on the reads, gives a single entry per CDR3 protein. In the table there are approximately 380,000 distinct CDR3 sequences, 60% to 80% of which are singletons. Findings and limits, study-wide: CD8+ Simpson's diversity showed no significant patient-control difference. Patients and controls shared some 30 CD8+ CDR3 sequences, highly expressed in patients.

With regard to this clonotype: The antigen remains unidentified.

V is TRBV20-1 and J is TRBJ1-1; D not certain. This receptor was taken from a human donor in good health, serving as a control. Sequencing was carried out using sorted CD4+, CD8+, or CD8+CD57+ T cells (not recorded which) from PBMCs. CDR3 DNA: TGCAGTGCTAGAGATCTAGGGCTTAACTTCTTT. Amino acid sequence: CSARDLGLNFF.